What follows is one T cell receptor (beta chain) and its context. V lost 10 bases and J lost 0, with 24 bases in between. The CDR3 contains 17 residues. Germline lookup yields CDR1 MDHEN and CDR2 SYDVKM. Templates that were synthetic TCR analogs were spiked into each PCR. Repertoires were generated with immunoSEQ multiplex PCR, while TCRdb's copy carries only in-frame clones and drops some. The table records tens of thousands of clones, roughly nine tenths of them present only once. These data are taken from a study of PD-L1 blockade in urothelial cancer. Study context: Between 0 and 3 chemotherapy regimens preceded treatment for each patient. Median T cell yield from blood was about 150,000.

Time point in this sample: pretreatment peripheral blood. The V and J genes are TRBV28 and TRBJ1-2; the D gene is possibly TRBD1 (6 bases). Sequenced here: PBMCs, sampled around atezolizumab (anti-PD-L1) treatment. The sequence was collected from a woman in her sixties or seventies with urothelial cancer. The CDR3 spells CATTDSEGTLPNYGYTF. CDR3 bases: TGTGCCACAACGGACAGCGAAGGGACCCTTCCTAACTATGGCTACACCTTC.